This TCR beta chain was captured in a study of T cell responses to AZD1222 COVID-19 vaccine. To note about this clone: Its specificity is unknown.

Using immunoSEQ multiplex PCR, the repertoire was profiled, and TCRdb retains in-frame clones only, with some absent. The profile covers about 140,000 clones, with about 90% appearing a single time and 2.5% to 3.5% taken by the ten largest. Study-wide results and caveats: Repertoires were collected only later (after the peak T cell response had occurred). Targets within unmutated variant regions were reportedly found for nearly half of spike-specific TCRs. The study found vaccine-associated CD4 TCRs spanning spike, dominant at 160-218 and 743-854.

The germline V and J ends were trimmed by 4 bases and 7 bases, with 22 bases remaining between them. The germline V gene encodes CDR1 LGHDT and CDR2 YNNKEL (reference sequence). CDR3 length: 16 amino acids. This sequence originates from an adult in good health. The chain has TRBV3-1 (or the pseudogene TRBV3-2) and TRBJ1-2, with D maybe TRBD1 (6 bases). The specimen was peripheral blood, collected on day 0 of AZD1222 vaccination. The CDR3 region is CASSPGDQRGVRGYTF. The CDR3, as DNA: TGTGCCAGCAGCCCAGGGGACCAACGGGGAGTACGTGGCTACACCTTC.